A selection of T cell receptor beta chains follows, all from one sample in a study of early T cells in non-severe SARS-CoV-2 infection. TCRdb recomputed calls from the 5' RACE reads with MiXCR, one row per CDR3 protein. The data contain about 80,000 distinct CDR3 sequences, less than 5.5% of them singletons. This material consisted of whole blood, taken at baseline. The receptors here all came from an adult who was a healthcare worker with PCR-confirmed SARS-CoV-2 infection or an uninfected control (not recorded which). Each CDR3 is given with its conserved first and last residue. The D gene is left open where the match is weak. The listing skips clone size in some rows; elsewhere it reads once, few, many or a size class.

V,D,size,J,CDR3,DNA
TRBV10-3,TRBD1,once,TRBJ1-4,CAISSGTGASTNEKLFF,TGTGCCATCAGTTCCGGGACAGGGGCCTCAACTAATGAAAAACTGTTTTTT
TRBV2,TRBD2,many,TRBJ2-1,CASSQAGLAYNEQFF,TGTGCCAGCAGCCAAGCGGGACTAGCCTACAATGAGCAGTTCTTC
TRBV19,NA,many,TRBJ2-5,CASTSLGETQYF,TGTGCCAGTACCTCTCTTGGAGAGACCCAGTACTTC
TRBV7-3,TRBD2,few,TRBJ2-3,CASGSGMSTDTQYF,TGTGCCAGCGGAAGCGGGATGAGCACAGATACGCAGTATTTT
TRBV12-3/TRBV12-4,NA,NA,TRBJ2-5,CASSSRRGDIETQYF,TGTGCCAGCAGTTCTCGAAGGGGAGATATAGAGACCCAGTACTTC
TRBV4-1,TRBD1,few,TRBJ2-4,CASSPQDRERDIQYF,TGCGCCAGCAGCCCCCAGGACAGGGAGAGGGACATTCAGTACTTC
TRBV11-2,TRBD2,NA,TRBJ2-1,CASSSETSVIGFF,TGTGCCAGCAGCTCAGAGACTAGCGTAATTGGGTTCTTC
TRBV18,TRBD1,many,TRBJ2-7,CASSLSGQGASGQYF,TGTGCCAGCTCACTCTCGGGACAGGGGGCTTCGGGGCAGTACTTC
TRBV6-5,TRBD2,NA,TRBJ2-7,CASSRFRLATYEQYF,TGTGCCAGCAGTCGTTTTCGACTAGCGACCTACGAGCAGTACTTC
TRBV6-6,NA,large,TRBJ2-1,CASSYSAGSYNEQFF,TGTGCCAGCAGTTACTCGGCGGGGTCCTACAATGAGCAGTTCTTC
TRBV7-6,TRBD2,few,TRBJ2-1,CASSFAHSMTSGKYYNEQFF,TGTGCCAGCAGCTTCGCACACTCCATGACTAGCGGGAAATACTACAATGAGCAGTTCTTC
TRBV5-4,TRBD1,NA,TRBJ1-6,CASSWGQGPNSPLHF,TGTGCCAGCAGCTGGGGACAGGGTCCTAATTCACCCCTCCACTTT
TRBV20-1,NA,many,TRBJ1-4,CSARDGGGYEKLFF,TGCAGTGCTAGAGATGGTGGCGGCTATGAAAAACTGTTTTTT
TRBV29-1,TRBD1,few,TRBJ2-7,CSAETGAVGTEQYF,TGCAGCGCCGAAACAGGGGCTGTTGGAACCGAGCAGTACTTC
TRBV15,TRBD1,many,TRBJ2-1,CATLGQDLGNEQFF,TGTGCCACCCTCGGACAGGACCTTGGGAATGAGCAGTTCTTC
TRBV6-2/TRBV6-3,NA,NA,TRBJ1-4,CASSRRTVNEKLFF,TGTGCCAGCAGCCGCCGGACAGTAAATGAAAAACTGTTTTTT
TRBV7-9,NA,many,TRBJ2-5,CASSFENIQETQYF,TGTGCCAGCAGCTTCGAGAACATACAAGAGACCCAGTACTTC
TRBV7-2,TRBD2,NA,TRBJ2-7,CASSLPNLYSGRTYEQYF,TGTGCCAGCAGCTTACCCAACTTGTATAGCGGGAGGACCTACGAGCAGTACTTC
TRBV5-6,NA,few,TRBJ2-5,CASSFWPAQETQYF,TGTGCCAGCAGTTTCTGGCCAGCTCAAGAGACCCAGTACTTC
TRBV7-2,TRBD1,few,TRBJ1-3,CASSQQDRSTGNTIYF,TGTGCCAGCAGCCAACAGGACAGGTCGACTGGAAACACCATATATTTT
TRBV2,NA,NA,TRBJ2-2,CASIGRAGELFF,TGTGCCAGCATAGGGCGGGCCGGGGAGCTGTTTTTT
TRBV20-1,NA,many,TRBJ1-4,CSAREGRRGEKLFF,TGCAGTGCTAGAGAGGGGAGGAGGGGCGAAAAACTGTTTTTT
TRBV7-2,NA,many,TRBJ1-1,CASSFSSMNTEAFF,TGTGCCAGCAGCTTCAGTTCCATGAACACTGAAGCTTTCTTT
TRBV20-1,NA,NA,TRBJ1-1,CSAKGNTEAFF,TGCAGTGCCAAGGGTAACACTGAAGCTTTCTTT
TRBV6-5,TRBD1,many,TRBJ1-2,CASSYGQGGGYTF,TGTGCCAGCAGTTACGGACAGGGTGGTGGCTACACCTTC
TRBV4-1,TRBD1,few,TRBJ2-7,CASSLGQATSYEQYF,TGCGCCAGCAGCCTAGGACAGGCCACTTCCTACGAGCAGTACTTC
TRBV4-2,TRBD2,few,TRBJ2-3,CASSQSAGGLATDTQYF,TGTGCCAGCAGCCAATCGGCGGGGGGACTAGCCACAGATACGCAGTATTTT
TRBV2,NA,many,TRBJ1-2,CASSEGQANYGYTF,TGTGCCAGCAGTGAGGGGCAGGCTAACTATGGCTACACCTTC
TRBV18,TRBD2,NA,TRBJ2-7,CASSPSRGGTYSYEQYF,TGTGCCAGCTCACCGAGCCGGGGGGGGACGTACTCCTACGAGCAGTACTTC
TRBV4-2,NA,few,TRBJ2-5,CASSARTAQETQYF,TGTGCCAGCAGCGCCCGCACGGCCCAAGAGACCCAGTACTTC
TRBV2,NA,NA,TRBJ2-5,CASSPLGAQYF,TGTGCCAGCAGTCCCCTCGGGGCCCAGTACTTC
TRBV12-3/TRBV12-4,NA,many,TRBJ1-1,CASSLQMNTEAFF,TGTGCCAGCAGTTTACAGATGAACACTGAAGCTTTCTTT
TRBV29-1,NA,many,TRBJ2-3,CSMVRVRGPTDTQYF,TGCAGCATGGTCCGAGTCCGGGGGCCCACAGATACGCAGTATTTT
TRBV5-1,TRBD1,many,TRBJ2-2,CASSFAGQGNTGELFF,TGCGCCAGCAGCTTTGCGGGACAGGGAAACACCGGGGAGCTGTTTTTT
TRBV5-4,NA,few,TRBJ2-5,CASSLGRAYQETQYF,TGTGCCAGCAGCTTGGGACGGGCGTACCAAGAGACCCAGTACTTC
TRBV6-1,NA,few,TRBJ2-6,CASSPVGAGGANVLTF,TGTGCCAGCAGCCCTGTCGGTGCCGGTGGGGCCAACGTCCTGACTTTC
TRBV7-6,NA,few,TRBJ2-7,CASSSSGYEQYF,TGTGCCAGCAGCAGCAGCGGCTACGAGCAGTACTTC
TRBV19,NA,many,TRBJ2-6,CASSTSLRANVLTF,TGTGCCAGTAGTACCTCGCTTAGGGCCAACGTCCTGACTTTC
TRBV18,NA,NA,TRBJ1-3,CASSPVRSSRENTIYF,TGTGCCAGCTCACCAGTACGGTCCTCGAGGGAAAACACCATATATTTT
TRBV12-3/TRBV12-4,TRBD2,few,TRBJ2-7,CASRAAGGSYEQYF,TGTGCCAGCAGGGCAGCGGGAGGGTCCTACGAGCAGTACTTC
TRBV12-3/TRBV12-4,NA,many,TRBJ2-2,CASRGRAGGTGELFF,TGTGCCAGCAGGGGTAGGGCTGGAGGAACCGGGGAGCTGTTTTTT
TRBV27,TRBD2,few,TRBJ2-5,CASSVTSGVKETQYF,TGTGCCAGCAGTGTGACTAGCGGGGTTAAAGAGACCCAGTACTTC
TRBV29-1,NA,few,TRBJ2-3,CSVRSDTQYF,TGCAGCGTTAGGTCAGATACGCAGTATTTT
TRBV2,NA,NA,TRBJ2-7,CASTSSYEQYF,TGTGCCAGCACCAGCTCCTACGAGCAGTACTTC
TRBV28,TRBD2,NA,TRBJ2-3,CASSWAGGFGTDTQYF,TGTGCCAGCAGTTGGGCGGGAGGCTTTGGCACAGATACGCAGTATTTT
TRBV6-4,TRBD1,many,TRBJ2-2,CASSSDGTGGGELFF,TGTGCCAGCAGTTCCGACGGGACAGGCGGCGGGGAGCTGTTTTTT